A selection of T cell receptor beta chains follows, all from one sample in a study of T cell responses to AZD1222 COVID-19 vaccine. Profiled with immunoSEQ multiplex PCR; TCRdb holds only in-frame clones, not every one. The sample consists of about 120,000 clones, 85% to 90% of them appearing once. Sequences were derived from peripheral blood, sampled on day 0 of AZD1222 vaccination. These TCRs come from an adult in good health. CDR3s leave out the opening cysteine and the closing phenylalanine or tryptophan. A D gene is named only where the DNA matches it firmly. Rows may omit the clone size; those that give it use once, few, many or a size class.

clone size | D gene | J gene | V gene | CDR3 protein
- | - | TRBJ2-6 | TRBV13 | ASSRREAGGLSGANVLT
few | - | TRBJ1-5 | TRBV5-1 | ASSIGQPASAQH
- | - | TRBJ1-2 | TRBV28 | ASSGPGQYYGYT
once | - | TRBJ1-1 | TRBV19 | ASSISGRANTEAF
- | - | TRBJ1-1 | TRBV7-9 | ASSLLNQGEAF
- | - | TRBJ1-3 | TRBV28 | ASSSLRLGQTPGNTIY
once | TRBD2 | TRBJ2-1 | TRBV5-4 | ASSLRLASGGPAQF
- | TRBD2 | TRBJ2-7 | TRBV10-2 | ATNPRGGASYEQY
- | - | TRBJ1-5 | TRBV5-1 | ASSLGSGQPQH
- | TRBD1 | TRBJ2-4 | TRBV11-2 | ASSLVGQGGLLNIQY
once | - | TRBJ2-7 | TRBV28 | ASSFRGHEQY
- | TRBD2 | TRBJ2-1 | TRBV9 | ASSVGGGRSNEQF
once | TRBD1 | TRBJ1-1 | TRBV10-3 | AAGAGGHGSEAF
- | - | TRBJ2-6 | TRBV29-1 | SVGKRFSGANVLT
- | - | TRBJ2-2 | TRBV28 | ASVQGSTGELF
- | TRBD1 | TRBJ2-3 | TRBV18 | ASSLGQGGDTQY
few | - | TRBJ2-3 | TRBV2 | ASETGGSTDTQY
once | - | TRBJ2-2 | TRBV18 | ASSPRGAELF
- | - | TRBJ2-3 | TRBV13 | ASSYQGTQY
- | TRBD1 | TRBJ2-5 | TRBV24-1 | ATSDQTGGRETQY
- | - | TRBJ2-1 | TRBV20-1 | SGFTYNEQF
- | - | TRBJ1-5 | TRBV19 | ASSGPGYSNQPQH
- | - | TRBJ1-5 | TRBV20-1 | SASRDQPQH
- | TRBD1 | TRBJ1-2 | TRBV29-1 | SVGGSGTGVHGYT
- | - | TRBJ1-4 | TRBV14 | ASSRYINEKLF
- | - | TRBJ1-1 | TRBV11-1 | ASSPRTGKNTEAF
- | TRBD1 | TRBJ1-4 | TRBV15 | ATSPGGSGEKLF
- | - | TRBJ2-5 | TRBV4-1 | ASSQEARGASLGTQY
- | - | TRBJ1-1 | TRBV9 | ASSVDTRNTEAF
- | - | TRBJ1-6 | TRBV12-3/TRBV12-4 | ASSFRGSPLH
- | TRBD1 | TRBJ1-2 | TRBV19 | ASSPTGQALYLGYT
- | - | TRBJ1-4 | TRBV7-8 | ASSLQSWGRGEKLF
- | - | TRBJ1-2 | TRBV28 | ASTPTNKYGYT
- | TRBD1 | TRBJ1-2 | TRBV4-1 | ASSHPGTGAVYGYT
- | - | TRBJ2-5 | TRBV7-2 | ASSLVVVGSETQY
few | TRBD1 | TRBJ2-7 | TRBV5-4 | ASSPGTGPSYEQY
- | TRBD2 | TRBJ2-2 | TRBV11-2 | ASSLDPGGAGELF
- | - | TRBJ1-3 | TRBV6-5 | ASSYSGSSGNTIY
- | TRBD1 | TRBJ1-4 | TRBV4-1 | ASSQGQGRIKEKLF
- | - | TRBJ1-1 | TRBV6-5 | ASSPQKVSNTEAF
- | - | TRBJ1-1 | TRBV28 | ASTLGWDTEAF
- | TRBD1 | TRBJ2-7 | TRBV6-5 | ASSYSVNDRVSEQY
- | - | TRBJ1-1 | TRBV29-1 | SSGRNTEAF
once | - | TRBJ1-1 | TRBV7-2 | ASSLRPEAF
few | - | TRBJ2-3 | TRBV19 | ASTKTGSYTDTQY
- | - | TRBJ2-6 | TRBV18 | ASSPPEGSGANVLT